Listed here are 4 T cell receptor beta chains from one sample, sequenced in a study of long-term antiretroviral therapy in people with HIV. A v3.0 immunoSEQ assay was performed at survey level. Produced via immunoSEQ multiplex PCR; TCRdb's table is partial and in-frame only. Of roughly 30,000 clones detected, 70% to 90% appear once; the ten largest clones hold under 5%. The sample was unsorted PBMCs, taken 0.8 years before starting antiretroviral therapy. The receptors were sampled from a man between 18 and 29 years old with HIV.

The chain recombines TRBV4-1 with TRBJ2-1; a possible D gene is TRBD2 (5 bases). This CDR3 spans 19 amino acids. V was pared by 2 bases and J by 0 bases, with 20 bases between. The V gene's germline CDR1 is MGHRA and CDR2 YSYEKL. DNA for the CDR3: TGCGCCAGCAGCCAAAACCTGGGCCCACGGCGGGCCTCCTACAATGAGCAGTTCTTC. The encoded protein is CASSQNLGPRRASYNEQFF.

This rearrangement joins TRBV29-1 to TRBJ2-3; unclear D gene. The CDR3 loop spans 14 amino acids. The germline V gene encodes CDR1 SQVTM and CDR2 ANQGSEA. The V end lost 7 bases, the J end lost 4 bases, and 18 bases lay between the germline ends. CDR3 bases: TGCAGCGCCGGAGTGGGGTCACGGGCAGATACGCAGTATTTT. Its protein product is CSAGVGSRADTQYF.

CDR3 amino acids: CASSFEPGQGDYEQYF. The CDR3 bases are TGCGCCAGCTCTTTCGAACCGGGACAGGGGGACTACGAGCAGTACTTC. J is TRBJ2-7 and V is TRBV10-1; TRBD1 matches 11 bases. Per the germline V gene, CDR1 is WNHNN and CDR2 is SYGVQD (reference sequence). With V trimmed by 8 bases and J by 3 bases, 12 bases remained unmatched. CDR3 size: 16 residues.

The chain uses TRBV5-1 and TRBJ2-1; no clear D. This CDR3 comprises 13 residues. Germline CDR1 and CDR2: SGHRS and YFSETQ. Trimming cost V 4 bases and J 5 bases, with 10 bases left between them. CDR3 in DNA: TGCGCCAGCAGCGCTTATCAAGACAATGAGCAGTTCTTC. It codes for CASSAYQDNEQFF. Using reference TRBV5-1 and TRBJ2-1 for the parts outside the CDR3, the full variable domain is KAGVTQTPRYLIKTRGQQVTLSCSPISGHRSVSWYQQTPGQGLQFLFEYFSETQRNKGNFPGRFSGRQFSNSRSEMNVSTLELGDSALYLCASSAYQDNEQFFGPGTRLTVL.